The 9 T cell receptor beta chains in this list originate from one sample, sequenced in a study of early T cells in non-severe SARS-CoV-2 infection. Using its own MiXCR run on the 5' RACE reads, TCRdb lists one record per CDR3 protein. This sample carries about 60,000 distinct CDR3 sequences, over 10% of them seen once, and the ten largest clones take around 4.5%. Sequences were obtained from whole blood. These receptor sequences come from an adult who was a healthcare worker with PCR-confirmed SARS-CoV-2 infection or an uninfected control (not recorded which).

This clonotype occurred many times. V gene TRBV7-3 combines with J gene TRBJ2-1; 12 nucleotides align to TRBD2. From germline, CDR1 is SGHTA and CDR2 FQGTGA. Trimming cost V 2 bases and J 3 bases; bases outside gene matches: 8. The CDR3 is 18 residues long. In nucleotides, the CDR3 is TGTGCCAGCAGCTTATCCGCTAGCGGGAGGGAACACTACAATGAGCAGTTCTTC. Its protein product is CASSLSASGREHYNEQFF. Together with reference TRBV7-3 and TRBJ2-1, the CDR3 gives the full variable domain: GAGVSQTPSNKVTEKGKYVELRCDPISGHTALYWYRQSLGQGPEFLIYFQGTGAADDSGLPNDRFFAVRPEGSVSTLKIQRTERGDSAVYLCASSLSASGREHYNEQFFGPGTRLTVL.

This clonotype was picked up many times. V gene TRBV15 combines with J gene TRBJ1-2; D is ambiguous. Germline V gene lookup returns CDR1 LNHNV and CDR2 YYDKDF (reference sequence). This CDR3 is built from 12 residues. Trimming left V 5 bases short and J 7 bases short, with 11 bases between. CDR3 bases: TGTGCCACCAGCCCCGGATTTGGTGGCTACACCTTC. It codes for CATSPGFGGYTF.

CDR3 in amino acids: CASSLDHRGSSEQYF. The CDR3 coding sequence is TGTGCCAGCAGCTTAGATCACAGGGGTTCCAGCGAGCAGTACTTC. The chain links TRBV11-2 to TRBJ2-7; TRBD1 matches 7 bases. The CDR3 is 15 amino acids. Germline V gene lookup returns CDR1 SGHAT and CDR2 FQNNGV. Germline trimming cut 0 bases from V and 6 bases from J; bases unmatched to any gene: 8.

In this sample, this clonotype turned up a few times. This chain links TRBV5-1 with TRBJ1-1, with 8 bases identical to TRBD1. After removal of 4 bases from V and 5 bases from J, the junction contained 4 bases not matched to a gene. The CDR3 totals 13 residues. From germline, CDR1 is SGHRS and CDR2 YFSETQ. Written as DNA, the CDR3 is TGCGCCAGCAGCCCGACAGGGGAAACTGAAGCTTTCTTT. Its translation is CASSPTGETEAFF.

The V gene is TRBV6-2 or TRBV6-3, the J gene TRBJ1-1, with D unclear. Per the germline V gene, CDR1 is MNHEY and CDR2 is SVGEGT. V shed 4 bases and J shed 8 bases, with 11 bases lying between them. The CDR3 runs to 12 residues. The CDR3 protein is CASSFPTEEAFF. The CDR3 nucleotides read TGTGCCAGCAGTTTTCCCACAGAAGAAGCTTTCTTT.

This clonotype was counted only a few times. The genes are TRBV7-8 and TRBJ2-7; D is perhaps TRBD1 (6 bases). V was pared by 5 bases and J by 0 bases, with 14 bases between. Germline V gene lookup returns CDR1 SGHVS and CDR2 FQNEAQ. The CDR3 consists of 15 residues. CDR3 region: CASSEDSRYSYEQYF. The CDR3 DNA sequence: TGTGCCAGCAGCGAGGACAGTAGGTACTCCTACGAGCAGTACTTC. The full variable domain, in which reference TRBV7-8 and TRBJ2-7 provide the parts outside the CDR3, is GAGVSQSPRYKVAKRGQDVALRCDPISGHVSLFWYQQALGQGPEFLTYFQNEAQLDKSGLPSDRFFAERPEGSVSTLKIQRTQQEDSAVYLCASSEDSRYSYEQYFGPGTRLTVT.

In regard to this clonotype: A single base separates this from a much larger clone, so it may be a read error. The chain joins TRBV6-2 or TRBV6-3 to TRBJ2-2; 8 bases are a match to TRBD1. This CDR3 has 15 amino acids. J lost 3 bases, V lost 7 bases, and 7 bases had no gene match. Germline-derived CDR1 and CDR2 are MNHEY and SVGEGT. CDR3 sequence: CASTLTGAYTGELFF. The CDR3 DNA is TGTGCCAGCACATTGACAGGGGCGTACACCGGGGAGCTGTTTTTT.

This clonotype was seen at least ten times. The chain is built from TRBV6-1 and TRBJ2-7; possible D gene TRBD1, 6 bases. This CDR3 is built from 14 residues. V lost 1 base, J lost 5 bases, and 12 bases lay in between. CDR1 is MNHNS, CDR2 SASEGT, per germline. The CDR3 loop is CASSEGTDSNEQYF. The CDR3 DNA sequence: TGTGCCAGCAGTGAAGGGACGGACAGTAACGAGCAGTACTTC.

Concerning this clonotype itself: Since a much larger clone is just one base distant, this may be a read error. Lacking the conserved final phenylalanine or tryptophan, this CDR3 likely reflects a read error. The chain carries TRBV29-1 and TRBJ2-5; 7 bases line up with TRBD1. After removal of 5 bases from V and 2 bases from J, the junction contained 5 bases not matched to a gene. The germline V gene has CDR1 SQVTM and CDR2 ANQGSEA. The CDR3 sequence is 13 residues long. CDR3 sequence: CSVRTGLQETQYS. The CDR3 DNA reads as TGCAGCGTTCGGACAGGCCTACAAGAGACCCAGTACTCC.